A single sample is the source of the 23 T cell receptor beta chains below, sequenced in a study of T cell repertoires in cytomegalovirus infection. These receptors lack a known antigen. Each CDR3 protein is one row after TCRdb ran MiXCR on the reads. The table has roughly 350,000 distinct CDR3 sequences, just under 35% seen once. Sequencing was performed on cultured PBMCs, taken from culture after CMV antigen stimulation. Receptor source: a human donor in good health (CMV status not recorded). Some clones in this sample may be carry-over from other donors' samples.

This clonotype was seen many times. This sequence joins TRBV7-2 and TRBJ2-3, with 16 bases lining up with TRBD2. The CDR3 has 19 residues. The germline CDR1 and CDR2 sequences are SGHTA and FQGNSA. Trimming cost V 6 bases and J 3 bases; bases outside gene matches: 12. The CDR3 bases are TGTGCCAGCAGTCATCCGGGACTAGCGGGAGGGCCAGTGACAGATACGCAGTATTTT. This sequence encodes CASSHPGLAGGPVTDTQYF.

V gene TRBV27 combines with J gene TRBJ2-1; D unclear. The CDR3 consists of 14 residues. The V gene's germline CDR1 is MNHEY and CDR2 SMNVEV (reference sequence). V gave up 3 bases and J gave up 3 bases, with 9 bases separating them. Here the CDR3 reads CASSLSGDYNEQFF. CDR3 sequence (DNA): TGTGCCAGCAGTTTGTCAGGCGACTACAATGAGCAGTTCTTC.

The rearrangement links TRBV12-3 or TRBV12-4 to TRBJ2-1; D unclear. This CDR3 spans 14 amino acids. V lost 3 bases and J lost 6, with 12 bases in between. In DNA form, the CDR3 reads TGTGCCAGCAGTTTCGACGGGCAACTCAATGAGCAGTTCTTC. It is translated as CASSFDGQLNEQFF.

This sequence joins TRBV28 and TRBJ1-1, with D unclear. CDR1 and CDR2 (germline): MDHEN, SYDVKM. CDR3 length: 11 amino acids. V lost 7 bases to trimming and J lost 4 bases, with 7 bases between them. CDR3: CASIEGTEAFF. CDR3 nucleotides: TGTGCCAGCATAGAGGGCACTGAAGCTTTCTTT.

This clonotype was detected a few times. The CDR3 here is CASRDWPTDTQYF. CDR3 sequence (DNA): TGTGCCAGCAGGGACTGGCCCACAGATACGCAGTATTTT. V is TRBV6-1 and J is TRBJ2-3, with D possibly TRBD2 on 5 matching bases. The CDR3 is made up of 13 amino acids. Germline V gene lookup returns CDR1 MNHNS and CDR2 SASEGT. Trimming took 6 bases from V and 2 from J, leaving 9 bases between them.

This clonotype was counted at least ten times. The CDR3 DNA reads as TGTGCCAGCAGCGTAGCAGGGTCCACGGAGACCCAGTACTTC. Its protein product is CASSVAGSTETQYF. The chain carries TRBV9 and TRBJ2-5, with a weak D call TRBD1 (5 bases). Trimming left V 0 bases short and J 5 bases short, with 11 bases between. Germline V gene sequence: CDR1 SGDLS, CDR2 YYNGEE. This CDR3 is 14 amino acids long.

This clonotype was counted a single time. The rearrangement joins TRBV19 to TRBJ1-3; D ambiguous. CDR1 LNHDA and CDR2 SQIVND come from the germline V gene (reference sequence). The CDR3 sequence is 11 residues long. V shed 8 bases and J shed 5 bases, with 7 bases lying between them. CDR3: CASRARNTIYF. In DNA, the CDR3 is TGTGCCAGTCGAGCTCGAAACACCATATATTTT.

The sample holds a few counts of this clonotype. V gene TRBV6-5 combines with J gene TRBJ1-1; no reliable D call. The V gene lost 0 bases and the J gene lost 6 bases, with 11 bases spanning the gap. The germline V gene has CDR1 MNHEY and CDR2 SVGAGI. This CDR3 contains 14 residues. CDR3 sequence reads: CASSYSRGSAEAFF. In nucleotides, the CDR3 is TGTGCCAGCAGTTACTCGAGAGGGTCTGCTGAAGCTTTCTTT.

This clonotype was picked up a small number of times. V and J are TRBV7-4 and TRBJ2-5; tentatively, D is TRBD2 (5 bases). The CDR3 has 15 amino acids. The V gene lost 3 bases and the J gene lost 7 bases, with 18 bases spanning the gap. Germline V gives CDR1 SGHVT, CDR2 SQSDAQ. The CDR3 loop reads CASSLGESLGGTQYF. The CDR3 bases are TGTGCCAGCAGCTTGGGAGAGTCTCTAGGAGGGACCCAGTACTTC.

The chain uses TRBV23-1 and TRBJ1-5; the D gene is possibly TRBD1 (5 bases). TRBV23-1 is an ORF; its function is uncertain. The CDR3 sequence is 13 residues long. The ends were cut back, 4 bases at V and 4 bases at J, with 8 bases in the middle. CDR3 in amino acids: CASSPKGNQPQHF. The CDR3 DNA is TGCGCCAGCAGTCCTAAGGGGAATCAGCCCCAGCATTTT.

This clonotype was counted a few times. The gene calls are TRBV5-5 and TRBJ2-7; 8 positions match TRBD1. After removal of 4 bases from V and 3 bases from J, the junction contained 9 bases not matched to a gene. Per germline, CDR1 SGHKS and CDR2 YYEKEE (reference sequence). The CDR3 has 15 residues. The CDR3 DNA reads TGTGCCAGCAGCCAAGTACTTGGACAGGGCTACGAGCAGTACGTC. Translating it yields CASSQVLGQGYEQYV.

The chain is built from TRBV11-2 and TRBJ2-7; 10 bases map to TRBD1. Germline lookup yields CDR1 SGHAT and CDR2 FQNNGV. The CDR3 has 18 amino acids. V lost 0 bases to trimming and J lost 1 base; unmatched junction nucleotides: 9. CDR3 protein: CASSLDMTGGDLSYEQYV. CDR3 sequence (DNA): TGTGCCAGCAGCTTAGATATGACAGGGGGCGACTTGTCCTACGAGCAGTACGTC.

This chain uses TRBV28 with TRBJ2-3; weak D call: TRBD1 (5 bases). There are 14 residues in the CDR3. CDR1 and CDR2 (germline): MDHEN, SYDVKM. The V and J ends lost 6 bases and 6 bases respectively, with 16 bases between them. The CDR3 protein is CASRAAGRPDTQYF. CDR3 sequence (DNA): TGTGCCAGCAGGGCGGCAGGGCGCCCGGATACGCAGTATTTT.

The rearrangement uses TRBV7-4 and TRBJ2-3, with 8 nucleotides matching TRBD1. Unmatched junction bases numbered 15, after V lost 2 bases and J lost 2 bases. From germline, CDR1 is SGHVT and CDR2 SQSDAQ. This CDR3 comprises 19 residues. In nucleotides, the CDR3 is TGTGCCAGCAGCTTACCAGAATTTGGACAGGGCTTTTTCACAGATACGCAGTATTTT. Its translation: CASSLPEFGQGFFTDTQYF.

Many counts were recorded for this clonotype. At one end, the junction sequence differs from germline, possibly due to a read error. V gene TRBV7-7 combines with J gene TRBJ1-4; D gene unclear. The germline V gene has CDR1 SSHAT and CDR2 FNYEAQ (reference sequence). CDR3 size: 13 residues. The CDR3 bases are TGTGCTAGCAGCTTAACAAGGAATGAAAAACTGTTTTTT. Its translation: CASSLTRNEKLFF.

The chain uses TRBV10-3 and TRBJ2-3; TRBD2 matches 9 bases. The junction had 8 bases not matched to a gene; V was cut back by 6 bases and J by 1 base. The CDR3 runs to 16 residues. Germline-derived CDR1 and CDR2 are ENHRY and SYGVKD. CDR3 bases: TGTGCCATCAGAGCGCGGGAGGGCCTGGGCACAGATACGCAGTATTTT. It specifies CAIRAREGLGTDTQYF.

This clonotype was counted ten times or more. The chain employs TRBV12-3 or TRBV12-4 and TRBJ1-2; TRBD1 aligns across 8 bases. The CDR3 covers 14 residues. V shed 8 bases and J 4 bases; nucleotides not matched to a gene: 9. CDR3 residues: CASRQRQGTYGYTF. The CDR3 region has the DNA TGTGCCAGCCGCCAAAGACAGGGGACCTATGGCTACACCTTC.

This clonotype occurred a few times. This chain joins TRBV11-2 and TRBJ1-1; tentatively, D is TRBD1 (6 bases). The CDR3 runs 14 residues. V lost 2 bases to trimming and J lost 5 bases, with 12 bases between them. From germline, CDR1 is SGHAT and CDR2 FQNNGV. CDR3 loop: CASSLLGGYTEAFF. The CDR3 DNA reads as TGTGCCAGCAGCTTACTGGGGGGCTATACTGAAGCTTTCTTT.

The chain uses TRBV7-2 and TRBJ2-3; D gene unclear. V was cut by 5 bases and J by 4 bases, with 16 bases left in between. CDR1 and CDR2 from the germline V gene are SGHTA and FQGNSA. The CDR3 length is 15 residues. Here the CDR3 reads CASSPNGLAADTQYF. The CDR3 DNA reads as TGTGCCAGCAGCCCGAATGGGTTAGCTGCAGATACGCAGTATTTT.

CDR3: CASSKSGDNEQFF. The CDR3 DNA sequence: TGTGCCAGTAGTAAGTCGGGGGACAATGAGCAGTTCTTC. The genes are TRBV19 and TRBJ2-1; D is possibly TRBD2 (6 bases). The V end lost 4 bases, the J end lost 5 bases, and 9 bases lay between the germline ends. The CDR3 has 13 amino acids. CDR1 and CDR2 (germline): LNHDA, SQIVND (reference sequence).

This clonotype has ten or more counts. The gene calls are TRBV7-2 and TRBJ2-3; 7 bases agree with TRBD1. With V trimmed by 5 bases and J by 8 bases, 13 bases remained unmatched. Germline CDR1 is SGHTA and CDR2 is FQGNSA. CDR3 length: 15 residues. CDR3: CASSPNRQGAATQYF. DNA for the CDR3: TGTGCCAGCAGCCCCAACCGACAGGGCGCGGCTACGCAGTATTTT.

V is TRBV7-8 and J is TRBJ1-5; D is undetermined. This CDR3 has 15 residues. The germline V gene encodes CDR1 SGHVS and CDR2 FQNEAQ. Trimming cost V 5 bases and J 0 bases, with 11 bases left between them. The CDR3 DNA reads TGTGCCAGCAGCCCGGACGGATATAGCAATCAGCCCCAGCATTTT. This sequence encodes CASSPDGYSNQPQHF.

This clonotype was counted at least ten times. The chain joins TRBV20-1 to TRBJ2-5; 15 bases align to TRBD2. CDR1 and CDR2 from the germline V gene are DFQATT and SNEGSKA (reference sequence). J gave up 5 bases and V 5 bases, and 6 bases lay outside the gene matches. The CDR3 totals 15 residues. CDR3 in amino acids: CSAGTSGRKRETQYF. The CDR3 region has the DNA TGCAGTGCTGGGACTAGCGGGAGGAAGAGGGAGACCCAGTACTTC.